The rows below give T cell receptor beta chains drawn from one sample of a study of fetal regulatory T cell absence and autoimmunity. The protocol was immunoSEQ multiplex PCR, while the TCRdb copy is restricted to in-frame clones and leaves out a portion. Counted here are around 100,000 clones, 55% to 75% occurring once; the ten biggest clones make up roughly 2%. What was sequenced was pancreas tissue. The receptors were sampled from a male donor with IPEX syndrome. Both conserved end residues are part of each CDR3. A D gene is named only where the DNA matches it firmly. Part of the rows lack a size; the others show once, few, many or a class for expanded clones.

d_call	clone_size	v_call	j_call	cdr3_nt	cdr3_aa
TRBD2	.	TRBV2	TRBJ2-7	TGTGCCAGCTCAGAGGTGGTAGCGGGAGCAAACGAGCAGTACTTC	CASSEVVAGANEQYF
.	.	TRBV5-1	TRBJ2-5	TGCGCCAGCAGCTTGTCTCAGCAGGGTATGGGAGAGACCCAGTACTTC	CASSLSQQGMGETQYF
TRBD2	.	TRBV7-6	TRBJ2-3	TGTGCCAGCAGCCTAGGGGGACTAGCGGCTAGCACAGATACGCAGTATTTT	CASSLGGLAASTDTQYF
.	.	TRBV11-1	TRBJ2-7	TGTGCCAGCAGCTCCCTGGGAACCACCTACGAGCAGTACTTC	CASSSLGTTYEQYF
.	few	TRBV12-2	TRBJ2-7	TGTGCAAGTCGCCTCACCACTAGTCACTACGAGCAGTACTTC	CASRLTTSHYEQYF
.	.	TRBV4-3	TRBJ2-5	TGCGCCAGCAGCCAATTGGGGCTCGGGGTCCAAGAGACCCAGTACTTC	CASSQLGLGVQETQYF
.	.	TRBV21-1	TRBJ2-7	TGTGCCAGCAGCAAGCCGGAGCCTAGCCCCTACGAGCAGTACTTC	CASSKPEPSPYEQYF
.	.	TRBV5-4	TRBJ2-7	TGTGCCAGCAGCTTGGACTTCTCCTACGAGCAGTACTTC	CASSLDFSYEQYF
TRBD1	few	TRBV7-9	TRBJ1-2	TGTGCCAGCAGCGCACTGACAGGGGATGGCTACACCTTC	CASSALTGDGYTF
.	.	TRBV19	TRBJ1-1	TGTGCCAGTAGTCGGGTGAACACTGAAGCTTTCTTT	CASSRVNTEAFF
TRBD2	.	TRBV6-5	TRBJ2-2	TGTGCCAGCAGTTACCGGGGGGGCTCCGGGGAGCTGTTTTTT	CASSYRGGSGELFF
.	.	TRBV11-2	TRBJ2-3	TGTGCCAGCAGCGCGCCGGAAACGCAGTATTTT	CASSAPETQYF
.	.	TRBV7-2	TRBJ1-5	TGTGCCAGCAGCTTGAGGGCAGGGTACAGCAATCAGCCCCAGCATTTT	CASSLRAGYSNQPQHF
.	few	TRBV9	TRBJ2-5	TGTGCCAGCAGCGGCGGGGGCCGGGGGGAGACCCAGTACTTC	CASSGGGRGETQYF
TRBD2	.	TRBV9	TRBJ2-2	TGTGCCAGCAGCATTAGCGGGGGGGCCGTCGGGGAGCTGTTTTTT	CASSISGGAVGELFF
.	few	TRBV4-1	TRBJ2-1	TGCGCCAGCAGCCAAGATCCAGGCGGGGGCCTATACAATGAGCAGTTCTTC	CASSQDPGGGLYNEQFF